Following are 29 T cell receptor beta chains from one sample sequenced in a study of blood T cell repertoires in COVID-19. Assay: immunoSEQ multiplex PCR; the TCRdb copy retains only in-frame clones and omits some. Found here are approximately 240,000 clones, 87% of them singletons; the top ten hold 10% to 15%. Input material: peripheral blood. Every receptor here comes from a woman younger than 30 who had recovered from COVID-19.

This chain joins TRBV6-5 and TRBJ2-7, with a weak D call TRBD1 (6 bases). The V end lost 7 bases, the J end lost 2 bases, and 15 bases lay between the germline ends. Germline assignment: CDR1 MNHEY and CDR2 SVGAGI. The CDR3 contains 14 residues. CDR3 protein: CASKDDRMTYEQYF. CDR3 nucleotide sequence: TGTGCCAGCAAGGACGACAGGATGACCTACGAGCAGTACTTC.

The chain is built from TRBV24-1 and TRBJ2-1; 7 positions agree with TRBD2. This CDR3 comprises 14 residues. V dropped 12 bases and J dropped 5; count of bases not matched to a gene: 12. CDR1 and CDR2 (germline): KGHDR, SFDVKD. In nucleotides, the CDR3 is TGTGCCCTCGGCCCCCTAGCGGCCCACAATGAGCAGTTCTTC. It translates to CALGPLAAHNEQFF.

This clone was detected once. The V and J genes are TRBV29-1 and TRBJ1-1; the D gene is possibly TRBD1 (5 bases). The CDR3 has 13 residues. V dropped 2 bases and J dropped 7 bases, with 14 bases sitting between them. In germline, CDR1 is SQVTM, CDR2 ANQGSEA. CDR3 bases: TGCAGCGTTGAATTAGGGGATTCCCTTGAAGCTTTCTTT. This sequence encodes CSVELGDSLEAFF.

V gene TRBV18 combines with J gene TRBJ2-6; a weak D match, TRBD2 (5 bases). The CDR3 loop spans 20 amino acids. Trimming cost V 2 bases and J 4 bases, with 24 bases left between them. Germline V gene lookup returns CDR1 KGHSH and CDR2 LQKENI. The chain's CDR3 is CASSPSSAEEGYWGANVLTF. The DNA of the CDR3 is TGTGCCAGCTCACCATCCTCCGCAGAAGAGGGTTATTGGGGGGCCAACGTCCTGACTTTC. Based on the CDR3 plus reference TRBV18 and TRBJ2-6, the full variable domain is NAGVMQNPRHLVRRRGQEARLRCSPMKGHSHVYWYRQLPEEGLKFMVYLQKENIIDESGMPKERFSAEFPKEGPSILRIQQVVRGDSAAYFCASSPSSAEEGYWGANVLTFGAGSRLTVL.

The rearrangement joins TRBV18 to TRBJ1-1, with D possibly TRBD1 on 5 matching bases. Germline V gene sequence: CDR1 KGHSH, CDR2 LQKENI. The CDR3 has 13 amino acids. The V end was cut by 4 bases, the J end by 1 base, with 7 bases between. CDR3 loop: CASSQGQNTEAFF. The CDR3 region has the DNA TGTGCCAGCTCACAAGGACAGAACACTGAAGCTTTCTTT.

V is TRBV4-2 and J is TRBJ2-1, with D maybe TRBD2 (5 bases). V was cut by 0 bases and J by 5 bases, with 11 bases left in between. The CDR3 covers 15 residues. CDR1 is LGHNA, CDR2 YNFKEQ, per germline. For the CDR3, the DNA is TGTGCCAGCAGCCAAGATCGGGGTAGCCACAATGAGCAGTTCTTC. Encoded protein: CASSQDRGSHNEQFF.

The chain employs TRBV7-9 and TRBJ2-1, with TRBD2 matching 8 bases. The CDR3 is 17 residues long. The germline gives CDR1 SEHNR, CDR2 FQNEAQ (reference sequence). The trim removed 3 bases at V and 4 bases at J, leaving 11 bases unmatched. The CDR3 protein is CASSFSGSGMFYNEQFF. The CDR3, as DNA: TGTGCCAGCAGCTTTTCGGGTAGCGGGATGTTTTACAATGAGCAGTTCTTC.

This chain connects TRBV2 to TRBJ1-2; D remains ambiguous. CDR1 and CDR2 from the germline V gene are SNHLY and FYNNEI. The V gene lost 3 bases and the J gene lost 8 bases, with 13 bases spanning the gap. CDR3 length equals 13 residues. The CDR3 loop reads CASSDLGWQGYTF. The CDR3 DNA sequence: TGTGCCAGCAGTGACCTTGGCTGGCAAGGCTACACCTTC. Based on the CDR3 plus reference TRBV2 and TRBJ1-2, the full variable domain is EPEVTQTPSHQVTQMGQEVILRCVPISNHLYFYWYRQILGQKVEFLVSFYNNEISEKSEIFDDQFSVERPDGSNFTLKIRSTKLEDSAMYFCASSDLGWQGYTFGSGTRLTVV.

This clone occurred once. V usage is TRBV13 and J usage is TRBJ2-5, with TRBD2 as a possible D gene (7 bases). The CDR3 consists of 13 residues. The germline CDR1 and CDR2 sequences are PRHDT and FYEKMQ (reference sequence). V lost 4 bases and J 5 bases, leaving 11 bases between the germline ends. The CDR3 DNA follows: TGTGCCAGCAGCTGGGGGGGCGCCGAGACCCAGTACTTC. Amino acids: CASSWGGAETQYF. Looking up the rest from reference TRBV13 and TRBJ2-5 gives the full variable domain: AAGVIQSPRHLIKEKRETATLKCYPIPRHDTVYWYQQGPGQDPQFLISFYEKMQSDKGSIPDRFSAQQFSDYHSELNMSSLELGDSALYFCASSWGGAETQYFGPGTRLLVL.

The chain employs TRBV6-4 and TRBJ1-2; D is undetermined. The CDR3 is made up of 15 amino acids. V gave up 0 bases and J gave up 5 bases, with 13 bases separating them. Germline assignment: CDR1 MRHNA and CDR2 SNTAGT. CDR3 DNA: TGTGCCAGCAGTGACTCTTTCGGCGGCATATATGGCTACACCTTC. Translation gives CASSDSFGGIYGYTF.

The genes are TRBV9 and TRBJ2-1; no firm D call. Deletions cut 6 bases from V and 10 bases from J, with 20 bases between. CDR1 and CDR2 (germline): SGDLS, YYNGEE. This CDR3 is 14 amino acids long. The CDR3 nucleotides read TGTGCCAGCAATTCCGGGTACCTTGGCAAGGAGCAGTTCTTC. Protein product: CASNSGYLGKEQFF.

V is TRBV18 and J is TRBJ1-1; 11 bases map to TRBD1. Germline V gives CDR1 KGHSH, CDR2 LQKENI. The CDR3 covers 17 residues. With 3 bases clipped from V and 0 bases from J, the junction kept 6 bases outside the gene matches. In DNA, the CDR3 is TGTGCCAGCTCACCCGGGACAGGGGGTTCTCTGAACACTGAAGCTTTCTTT. Translating it yields CASSPGTGGSLNTEAFF. Based on the CDR3 plus reference TRBV18 and TRBJ1-1, the full variable domain is NAGVMQNPRHLVRRRGQEARLRCSPMKGHSHVYWYRQLPEEGLKFMVYLQKENIIDESGMPKERFSAEFPKEGPSILRIQQVVRGDSAAYFCASSPGTGGSLNTEAFFGQGTRLTVV.

Relative to its sample, this clone is medium-sized. The chain couples TRBV7-2 to TRBJ1-1; possibly TRBD1 for D (5 bases). The CDR3 contains 16 residues. CDR1 and CDR2 from the germline V gene are SGHTA and FQGNSA. V gave up 0 bases and J gave up 4 bases, with 15 bases separating them. CDR3 amino acids: CASSLAVGGTGTEAFF. For the CDR3, the DNA is TGTGCCAGCAGCTTAGCAGTGGGGGGTACGGGCACTGAAGCTTTCTTT.

This chain uses TRBV25-1 with TRBJ2-7, with 9 bases aligning to TRBD2. Germline CDR1 is MGHDK and CDR2 is SYGVNS. Losses at the gene ends were 4 bases for V and 5 bases for J; bases not matched to a gene: 12. CDR3 size: 16 residues. CDR3 DNA sequence: TGTGCCAGCAGTGGTAGCGGGAGTCTAGGCTTCGACGAGCAGTACTTC. Its protein product is CASSGSGSLGFDEQYF.

This chain joins TRBV7-9 and TRBJ1-6, with 8 bases identical to TRBD1. Per the germline V gene, CDR1 is SEHNR and CDR2 is FQNEAQ (reference sequence). This CDR3 spans 15 amino acids. With V trimmed by 3 bases and J by 10 bases, 8 bases remained unmatched. In DNA, the CDR3 is TGTGCCAGCAGCTTCAGGGGGCCCTGGCACTCACCCCTCCACTTT. Its translation: CASSFRGPWHSPLHF.

The chain uses TRBV9 and TRBJ2-1; TRBD2 matches 8 bases. Germline trimming cut 4 bases from V and 0 bases from J; bases unmatched to any gene: 9. The CDR3 loop spans 17 amino acids. Germline CDR1 reads SGDLS; CDR2 reads YYNGEE. CDR3 in amino acids: CASSFTLLAGSYNEQFF. CDR3 coding DNA: TGTGCCAGCAGCTTTACCCTCCTAGCGGGCTCCTACAATGAGCAGTTCTTC.

This chain links TRBV7-2 with TRBJ1-4, with 8 bases lining up with TRBD1. The CDR3 runs to 15 residues. J was trimmed by 7 bases and V by 5 bases; bases with no gene match: 9. Germline lookup yields CDR1 SGHTA and CDR2 FQGNSA. CDR3 bases: TGTGCCAGCAGCCCGGACAGGGCTAAGGGTGAAAAACTGTTTTTT. Translated, it gives CASSPDRAKGEKLFF.

Ten or more counts support this clone. The chain joins TRBV7-2 to TRBJ2-7; no reliable D call. The germline V gene has CDR1 SGHTA and CDR2 FQGNSA. The CDR3 has 14 residues. Trimming left V 3 bases short and J 3 bases short, with 12 bases between. CDR3 nucleotides: TGTGCCAGCAGCTTCCACATTCCCTTCTACGAGCAGTACTTC. Translation: CASSFHIPFYEQYF. Combining the CDR3 with reference TRBV7-2 and TRBJ2-7 gives the whole variable domain GAGVSQSPSNKVTEKGKDVELRCDPISGHTALYWYRQSLGQGLEFLIYFQGNSAPDKSGLPSDRFSAERTGGSVSTLTIQRTQQEDSAVYLCASSFHIPFYEQYFGPGTRLTVT.

This chain uses TRBV19 with TRBJ1-2, with 9 bases aligning to TRBD1. J was trimmed by 8 bases and V by 9 bases; bases with no gene match: 7. This CDR3 is built from 12 residues. Germline CDR1 reads LNHDA; CDR2 reads SQIVND (reference sequence). CDR3 nucleotide sequence: TGTGCCAGCGCCGGACAGGGGTGGGGCTACACCTTC. Encoded protein: CASAGQGWGYTF.

The rearrangement uses TRBV21-1 and TRBJ2-1; no DNA check was done on the table's D call, TRBD2. TRBV21-1 is shown as a pseudogene. The CDR3 sequence is 17 residues long. DNA of the CDR3: TGTGCCAGCAGCAAAGGCCGAGGGCCTACTTTTTACAATGAGCAGTTCTTC. Translated: CASSKGRGPTFYNEQFF.

This clone was counted once. The V call is TRBV5-1, the J call TRBJ2-7; 7 bases line up with TRBD2. Per germline, CDR1 SGHRS and CDR2 YFSETQ. The CDR3 is 16 amino acids. V was clipped by 3 bases and J by 5 bases; unmatched bases: 14. The CDR3 nucleotides are TGCGCCAGCAGCTCAGTGGCGGGAGCTCGTTGGCACGAGCAGTACTTC. Translation: CASSSVAGARWHEQYF.

This chain joins TRBV21-1 and TRBJ2-7; the table assigns TRBD1, which was not confirmed against the DNA. TRBV21-1 is described as a pseudogene. This CDR3 spans 16 amino acids. The CDR3 protein is CASSKGARSPSYEQYF. In DNA form, the CDR3 reads TGTGCCAGCAGCAAAGGGGCGCGATCCCCCTCCTACGAGCAGTACTTC.

This clone was observed a handful of times. The junction differs from germline at one of its ends, possibly a read error. This chain connects TRBV12-3 or TRBV12-4 to TRBJ2-2; D is possibly TRBD2 (5 bases). The CDR3 has 12 amino acids. The CDR3 loop is CASRGNAGELFF. The CDR3 DNA reads TGTGCCAGCCGAGGGAACGCCGGGGAGCTGTTTTTT.

The chain is built from TRBV3-1 (or the pseudogene TRBV3-2) and TRBJ2-5; D possibly corresponds to TRBD2 (6 bases). Between the trimmed V and J ends, which lost 1 base and 5 bases, there was a span of 11 bases. The V gene's germline CDR1 is LGHDT and CDR2 YNNKEL (reference sequence). This CDR3 is built from 14 residues. CDR3 region: CASSQAGGSETQYF. CDR3 bases: TGTGCCAGCAGCCAAGCTGGGGGGAGTGAGACCCAGTACTTC.

This clone was seen only once. This chain uses TRBV3-1 (or the pseudogene TRBV3-2) with TRBJ2-2; 7 nucleotides agree with TRBD2. This CDR3 comprises 16 residues. From germline, CDR1 is LGHDT and CDR2 YNNKEL (reference sequence). V was pared by 5 bases and J by 2 bases, with 8 bases of the junction left unmatched. CDR3 bases: TGTGCCAGCAGCTATTACGGGACTACCAACACCGGGGAGCTGTTTTTT. Residues: CASSYYGTTNTGELFF.

The chain uses TRBV5-5 and TRBJ2-3; D is unresolved. CDR3 length equals 13 residues. Germline V CDR1 and CDR2: SGHKS, YYEKEE (reference sequence). The V end lost 4 bases, the J end lost 0 bases, and 6 bases lay between the germline ends. CDR3: CASSTPSTDTQYF. The CDR3 DNA follows: TGTGCCAGCAGCACTCCTAGCACAGATACGCAGTATTTT.

This chain connects TRBV4-3 to TRBJ2-3, with 9 bases lining up with TRBD2. The trim removed 6 bases at V and 3 bases at J, leaving 7 bases unmatched. The germline gives CDR1 LGHNA, CDR2 YSLEER. CDR3 size: 15 residues. CDR3 residues: CASSSGTSSTDTQYF. The CDR3 bases are TGCGCCAGCAGTAGCGGGACTAGCTCTACAGATACGCAGTATTTT.

J is TRBJ1-5 and V is TRBV7-8; TRBD1 matches 7 bases. Germline V CDR1 and CDR2: SGHVS, FQNEAQ. V was clipped by 0 bases and J by 0 bases; unmatched bases: 8. The length of the CDR3 is 18 residues. The CDR3 sequence: CASSLAQGYTYSNQPQHF. The CDR3 DNA reads as TGTGCCAGCAGCTTAGCACAGGGGTACACTTATAGCAATCAGCCCCAGCATTTT.

The chain carries TRBV6-5 and TRBJ2-2, with D possibly matching TRBD1 (6 bases). Per the germline V gene, CDR1 is MNHEY and CDR2 is SVGAGI. Trimming removed 2 bases at V and 6 bases at J, with 7 bases between. The CDR3 totals 13 residues. The CDR3 nucleotides are TGTGCCAGCAGTTACAGACAGGCCGGGGAGCTGTTTTTT. Protein product: CASSYRQAGELFF.